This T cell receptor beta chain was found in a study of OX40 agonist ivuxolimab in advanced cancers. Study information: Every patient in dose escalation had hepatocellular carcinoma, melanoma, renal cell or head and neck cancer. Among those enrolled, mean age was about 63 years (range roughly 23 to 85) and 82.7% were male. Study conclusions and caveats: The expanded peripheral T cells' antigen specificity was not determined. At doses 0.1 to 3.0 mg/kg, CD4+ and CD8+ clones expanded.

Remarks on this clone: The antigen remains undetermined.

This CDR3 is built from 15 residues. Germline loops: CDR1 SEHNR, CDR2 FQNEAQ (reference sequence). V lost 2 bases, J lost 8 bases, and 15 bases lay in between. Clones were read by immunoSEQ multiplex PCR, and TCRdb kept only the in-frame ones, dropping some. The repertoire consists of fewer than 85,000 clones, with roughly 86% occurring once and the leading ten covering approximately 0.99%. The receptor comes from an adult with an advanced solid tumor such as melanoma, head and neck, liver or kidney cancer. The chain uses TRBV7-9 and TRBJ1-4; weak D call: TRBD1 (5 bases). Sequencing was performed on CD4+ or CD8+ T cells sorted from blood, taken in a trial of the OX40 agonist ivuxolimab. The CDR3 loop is CASSLPGQGPEKLFF. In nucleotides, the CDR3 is TGTGCCAGCAGCTTACCGGGGCAGGGACCGGAAAAACTGTTTTTT.